A single T cell receptor (beta chain) is shown here with its context. Its specificity is not known. Trimming left V 6 bases short and J 6 bases short, with 12 bases between. The V gene's germline CDR1 is WSHSY and CDR2 SAAADI. The CDR3 sequence is 13 residues long. The data are from a study of cytomegalovirus exposure and HLA in healthy donors. Broader study findings: A later analysis found that most CMV-associated TCR beta chains appeared HLA-restricted. Being indistinguishable, some V segments were excluded, TRBV6-2 and TRBV6-3 among them. It was in a later analysis that TCR association rates were seen to vary by HLA locus, highest for DRB1 and lowest for HLA-C.

The PCR was carried out with 60 Vbeta primers and 13 Jbeta primers. Only in-frame clones appear in the TCRdb table, and some are missing; sequencing was by immunoSEQ multiplex PCR. The table has 100,000 to 150,000 clones, 70% to 80% seen once. The specimen sequenced was PBMCs. The TCR was taken from a man aged 50 to 60 in good health and CMV-seronegative. J is TRBJ1-5 and V is TRBV10-2, with D uncertain. The CDR3 bases are TGCGCCAGCAGCCATACTATTATTCAGCCCCAGCATTTT. It specifies CASSHTIIQPQHF.